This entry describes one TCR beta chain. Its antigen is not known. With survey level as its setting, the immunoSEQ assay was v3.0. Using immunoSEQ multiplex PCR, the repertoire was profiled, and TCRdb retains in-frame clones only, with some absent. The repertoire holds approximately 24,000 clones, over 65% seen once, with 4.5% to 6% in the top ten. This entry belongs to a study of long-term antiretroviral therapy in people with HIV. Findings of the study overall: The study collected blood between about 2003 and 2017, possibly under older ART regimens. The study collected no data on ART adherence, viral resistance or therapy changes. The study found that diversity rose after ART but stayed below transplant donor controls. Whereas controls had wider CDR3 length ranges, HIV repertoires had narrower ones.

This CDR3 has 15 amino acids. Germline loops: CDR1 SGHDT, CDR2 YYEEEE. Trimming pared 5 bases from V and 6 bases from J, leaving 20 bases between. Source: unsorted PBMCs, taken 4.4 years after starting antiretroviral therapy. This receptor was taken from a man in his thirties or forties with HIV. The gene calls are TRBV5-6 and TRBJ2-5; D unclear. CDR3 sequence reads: CASRKNEGSEKTQYF. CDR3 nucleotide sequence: TGTGCCAGCAGAAAAAACGAAGGTTCGGAGAAGACCCAGTACTTC.